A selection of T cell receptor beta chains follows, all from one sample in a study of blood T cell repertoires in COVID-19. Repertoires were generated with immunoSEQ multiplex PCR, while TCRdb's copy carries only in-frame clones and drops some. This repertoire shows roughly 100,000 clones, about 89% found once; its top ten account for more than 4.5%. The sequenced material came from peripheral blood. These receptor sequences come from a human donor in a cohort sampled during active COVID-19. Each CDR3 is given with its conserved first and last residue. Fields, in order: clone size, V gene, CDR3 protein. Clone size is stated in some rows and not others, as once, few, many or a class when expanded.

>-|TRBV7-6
CASSLGTPGQGGHTQYF
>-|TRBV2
CASSDSRGAKNIQYF
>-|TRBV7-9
CASSLKGDRGPLSGNTIYF
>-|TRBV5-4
CASSFDRDGYTF
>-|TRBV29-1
CSVEQETQYF
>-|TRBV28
CASSWTGGYNEQFF
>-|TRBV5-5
CASSFGTGFAEAFF
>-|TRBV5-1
CASSVQGNGYTF
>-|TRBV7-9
CASSTSQGGETQYF
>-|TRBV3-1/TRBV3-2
CASSQRTSGPTDTQYF
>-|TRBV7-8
CASTGRAKNEQFF
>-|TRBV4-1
CASSQDQLAGANNEQFF
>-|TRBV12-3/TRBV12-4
CASSRTGFGEQYF
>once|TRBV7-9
CASSAQGMNTEAFF
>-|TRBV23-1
CVQVPPEQYF
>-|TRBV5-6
CASSLQGNSGNTIYF
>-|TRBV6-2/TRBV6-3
CASSYTLAGGLLSTDTQYF
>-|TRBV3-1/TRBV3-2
CASSPGLGTGDYEQYF
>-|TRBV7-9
CASSLASTGELFF
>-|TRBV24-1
CATSDHSGPSYEQYF
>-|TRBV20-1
CSANHGAEAFF
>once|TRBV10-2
CASSESEGRSEAFF
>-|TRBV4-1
CASSQMSTSGNNEQFF
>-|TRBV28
CASSPTDRDGGEQYF
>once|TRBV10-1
CARRPGGTSTDTQYF
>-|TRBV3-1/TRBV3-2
CASSQDGTLDEKLFF
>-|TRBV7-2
CASSFGITDTQYF
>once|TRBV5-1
CASSLGSRGKETQYF
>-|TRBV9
CASSSGNRAPYGYTF
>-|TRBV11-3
CASSLAPLSGGKETQYF
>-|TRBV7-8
CASTLAGETNYGYTF
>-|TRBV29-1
CSVVAQGPLFYEQYF
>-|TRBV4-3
CASSQEGLALQETQYF
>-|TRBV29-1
CSVKGGDRVDYEQFF
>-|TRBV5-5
CASSLFQGVGANVLTF
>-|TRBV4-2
CASSQFLSVGGELFF
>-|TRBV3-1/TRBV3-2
CASRGTPGETQYF
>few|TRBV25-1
CASSEDRGFYEQYF
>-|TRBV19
CASSPMWDSKPYEQYF
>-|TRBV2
CASSTKEMQYF
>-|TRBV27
CASTTGYGYTF
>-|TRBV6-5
CASSYRGFSGNTIYF
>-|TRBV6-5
CASGETSGSVGEQFF
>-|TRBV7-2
CASSLGGTYGYTF
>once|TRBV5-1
CASRRGPRTQYF